Listed here is a single T cell receptor beta chain. Its specific antigen is unknown. No quality values exist for individual bases; no much larger clone is one base distant. The sample belongs to a study of blood T cell repertoires in COVID-19 (dated by TCRdb to about 2020). Concerning the study at large: The collaborator samples originated in the United States, Italy and Spain and spanned the acute and convalescent phases of COVID-19. The prospective study material was composed of cDNA or gDNA derived from T cells, B-cell-depleted T cells, or PBMCs. Deeply sampled blood TCRbeta repertoires from subjects exposed to, actively infected with, or recovered from COVID-19 were included in the dataset. The repertoires were released in a freely available public database meant as a resource for research on the immune response to SARS-CoV-2. Samples came from the ongoing ImmuneRACE study (first 160 participants) plus 1,254 subjects from 6 global collaborators. Nearly every sample came with metadata listing a de-identified subject ID, COVID-19 status, age in years and sex. Where HLA class I and class II types were available, the types were taken from metadata supplied by the sample provider, not from assay-based typing.

The immunoSEQ Assay, a bias-controlled multiplex PCR, was used to amplify TCRbeta CDR3 regions from genomic DNA. Processing in the source paper ran as follows. Nucleated cell counts per sample were estimated from amplification of reference gene primers within the assay. Sequence reads were collapsed and filtered to measure the absolute abundance of every unique TCRbeta CDR3 rearrangement. Productive Simpson clonality was computed per sample as the square root of Simpson's diversity index over productive rearrangements. Here the immuneACCESS table is served through TCRdb, limited to in-frame sequences with V and J called. Missing clones are a known gap in these copies; in checked studies unresolved V genes cover under half, and the rest lacks a known reason. V, J and clone size are those of that table, while D and trimming were read from the DNA. The table for this sample lists around 250,000 clones; around 87% of them were counted only once. Less than 8.5% of the sample is taken by the ten largest.

Whole blood was collected in K2EDTA tubes by collaborating institutions according to the institutions' own protocols. Collaborator samples were shipped for TCRbeta analysis as frozen whole blood, isolated PBMCs, or DNA extracted from either sample type. Trimming costs V 4 bases and J 5 bases, and their ends lie 20 bases apart. CDR3 length: 16 amino acids, cysteine to phenylalanine. The CDR3 DNA has 48 bases and is translated from base 1. For CDR1 and CDR2, the germline V gene (reference sequence) lists LGHDT and YNNKEL. The investigation overall reported the following: The quantity of clinical and demographic metadata differed by source and by participant and was supplied without curation.

This sequence originates from a woman in her seventies with active or convalescent COVID-19. Sequences were obtained from peripheral blood. The chain uses TRBV3-1 (or the pseudogene TRBV3-2) and TRBJ1-2; the D gene is unclear. Read as DNA, the sequence is TGTGCCAGCAGCCCCCTGGACTTCGGATGTCGGTATGGCTACACCTTC. It translates as CASSPLDFGCRYGYTF.